This TCR beta chain was sequenced for a study of OX40 agonist ivuxolimab in advanced cancers. V dropped 0 bases and J dropped 2 bases, with 5 bases sitting between them. CDR3 length equals 13 residues. Germline assignment: CDR1 SGHNT and CDR2 YYREEE (reference sequence). The repertoire was sequenced with immunoSEQ multiplex PCR; TCRdb's copy has only in-frame clones and lacks some. The repertoire holds approximately 92,000 clones, with approximately 84% as singletons. The rearrangement uses TRBV5-4 and TRBJ1-1; D call uncertain. The sample was CD4+ or CD8+ T cells sorted from blood, taken in a trial of the OX40 agonist ivuxolimab. The clonotype was recovered from an adult with an advanced solid tumor such as melanoma, head and neck, liver or kidney cancer. The CDR3 spells CASSLDYNTEAFF. In nucleotides, the CDR3 is TGTGCCAGCAGCTTGGACTACAACACTGAAGCTTTCTTT.